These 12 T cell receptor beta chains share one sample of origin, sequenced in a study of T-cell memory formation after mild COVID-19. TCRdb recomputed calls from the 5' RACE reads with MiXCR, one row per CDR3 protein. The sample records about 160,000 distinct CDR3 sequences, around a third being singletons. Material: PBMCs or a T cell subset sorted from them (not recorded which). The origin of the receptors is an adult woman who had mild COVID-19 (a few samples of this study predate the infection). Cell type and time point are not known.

The CDR3 DNA sequence: TGTGCCACCAGCAGAGGGACAGTCCAAGAGACCCAGTACTTC. Residues: CATSRGTVQETQYF. The chain links TRBV15 to TRBJ2-5, with D possibly being TRBD1 (6 bases). The CDR3 sequence is 14 residues long. Deletions cut 1 base from V and 1 base from J, with 7 bases between. CDR1 LNHNV and CDR2 YYDKDF come from the germline V gene (reference sequence).

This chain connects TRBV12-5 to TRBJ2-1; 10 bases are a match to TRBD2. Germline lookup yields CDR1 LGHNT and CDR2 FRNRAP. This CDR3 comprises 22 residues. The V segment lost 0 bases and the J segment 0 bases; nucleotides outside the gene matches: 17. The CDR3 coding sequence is TGTGCTAGTGGTTTGGTAGGGGCGCGGGGTCTAGCGGGAGCGATCTCCTACAATGAGCAGTTCTTC. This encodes CASGLVGARGLAGAISYNEQFF.

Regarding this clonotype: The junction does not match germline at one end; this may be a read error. The CDR3 DNA reads TGTGCCAGCAGCCAAGGAGGGGGCGTAGGTTTT. Translating it yields CASSQGGGVGF. The V gene is TRBV3-1, the J gene TRBJ1-1, with 7 bases lining up with TRBD1. CDR3 length: 11 residues. The germline V gene encodes CDR1 LGHDT and CDR2 YNNKEL (reference sequence).

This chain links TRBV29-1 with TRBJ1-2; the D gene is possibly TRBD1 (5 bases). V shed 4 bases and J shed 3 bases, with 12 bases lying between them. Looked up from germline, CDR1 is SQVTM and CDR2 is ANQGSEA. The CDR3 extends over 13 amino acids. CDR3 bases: TGCAGCGTTGGTTCGGGGGGACACTATGGCTACACCTTC. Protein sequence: CSVGSGGHYGYTF.

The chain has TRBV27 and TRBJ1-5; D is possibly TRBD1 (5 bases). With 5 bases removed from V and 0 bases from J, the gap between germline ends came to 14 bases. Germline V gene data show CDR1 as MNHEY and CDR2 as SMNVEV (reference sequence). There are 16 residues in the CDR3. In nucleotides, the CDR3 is TGTGCCAGCAGTGGAGACAGACGGAATAGCAATCAGCCCCAGCATTTT. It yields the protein CASSGDRRNSNQPQHF.

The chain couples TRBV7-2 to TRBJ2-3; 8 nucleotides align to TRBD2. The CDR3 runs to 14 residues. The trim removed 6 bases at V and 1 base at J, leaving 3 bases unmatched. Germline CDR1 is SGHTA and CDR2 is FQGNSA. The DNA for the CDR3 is TGTGCCAGCAGTAGCGGGGTACGCACAGATACGCAGTATTTT. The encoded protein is CASSSGVRTDTQYF.

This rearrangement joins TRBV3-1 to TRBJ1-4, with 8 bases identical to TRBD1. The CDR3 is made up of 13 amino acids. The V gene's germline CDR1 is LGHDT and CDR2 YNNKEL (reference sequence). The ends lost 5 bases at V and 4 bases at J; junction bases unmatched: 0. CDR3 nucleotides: TGTGCCAGCAGCGGACAGGGTAATGAAAAACTGTTTTTT. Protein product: CASSGQGNEKLFF.

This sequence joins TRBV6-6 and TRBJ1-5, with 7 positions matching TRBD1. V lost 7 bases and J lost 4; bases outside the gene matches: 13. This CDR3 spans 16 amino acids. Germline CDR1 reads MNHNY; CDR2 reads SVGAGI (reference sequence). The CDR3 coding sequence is TGTGCCAGCACTACACTTGCGAGGGGGCTTAATCAGCCCCAGCATTTT. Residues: CASTTLARGLNQPQHF.

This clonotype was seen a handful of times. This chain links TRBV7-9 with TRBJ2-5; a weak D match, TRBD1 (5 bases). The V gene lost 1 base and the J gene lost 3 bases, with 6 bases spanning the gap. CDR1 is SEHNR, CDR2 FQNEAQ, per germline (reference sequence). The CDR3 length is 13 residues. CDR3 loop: CASSLVREETQYF. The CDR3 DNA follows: TGTGCCAGCAGCTTAGTCAGGGAAGAGACCCAGTACTTC.

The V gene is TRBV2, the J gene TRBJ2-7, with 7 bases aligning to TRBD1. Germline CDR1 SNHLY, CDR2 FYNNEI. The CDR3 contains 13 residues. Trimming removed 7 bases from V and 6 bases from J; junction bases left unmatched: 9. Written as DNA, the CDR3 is TGTGCCAGCACCTTCTTGAGGGACAGCGAGCAGTACTTC. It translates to CASTFLRDSEQYF.

The CDR3 nucleotides are TGTGCCAGCAAGTCTCAGGGGACGGCGATAACCGGGGAGCTGTTTTTT. It codes for CASKSQGTAITGELFF. The rearrangement links TRBV7-2 to TRBJ2-2, with D possibly being TRBD1 (6 bases). The CDR3 totals 16 residues. From germline, CDR1 is SGHTA and CDR2 FQGNSA. Trimming cost V 7 bases and J 5 bases, with 20 bases left between them.

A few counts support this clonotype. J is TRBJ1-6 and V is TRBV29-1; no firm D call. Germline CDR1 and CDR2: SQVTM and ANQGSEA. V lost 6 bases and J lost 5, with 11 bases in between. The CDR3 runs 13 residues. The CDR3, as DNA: TGCAGCGTCCGGTGGGGTGATAATTCACCCCTCCACTTT. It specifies CSVRWGDNSPLHF.